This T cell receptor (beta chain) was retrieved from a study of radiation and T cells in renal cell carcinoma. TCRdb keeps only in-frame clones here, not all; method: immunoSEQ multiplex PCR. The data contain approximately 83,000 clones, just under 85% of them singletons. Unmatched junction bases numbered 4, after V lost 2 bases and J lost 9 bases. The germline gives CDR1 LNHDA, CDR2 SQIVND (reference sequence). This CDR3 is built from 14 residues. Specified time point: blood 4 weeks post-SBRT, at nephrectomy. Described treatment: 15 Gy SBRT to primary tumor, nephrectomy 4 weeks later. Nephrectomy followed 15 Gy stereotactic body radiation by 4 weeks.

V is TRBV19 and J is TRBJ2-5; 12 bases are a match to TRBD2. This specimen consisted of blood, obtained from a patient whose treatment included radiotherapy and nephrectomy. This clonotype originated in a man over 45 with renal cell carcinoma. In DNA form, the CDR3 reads TGTGCCAGTAGTATACTAGCGGGAGGGCCTTCCCAGTACTTC. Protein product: CASSILAGGPSQYF.